This T cell receptor (beta chain) emerged from a study of T cell responses to AZD1222 COVID-19 vaccine. Clones were sequenced by immunoSEQ multiplex PCR, and TCRdb holds only the in-frame ones, with some missing. The sample lists tens of thousands of clones, roughly 87% occurring once. V was cut by 1 base and J by 6 bases, with 10 bases left in between. Per the germline V gene, CDR1 is KGHSH and CDR2 is LQKENI. CDR3 length: 14 amino acids. The material was peripheral blood, obtained on day 0 of AZD1222 vaccination. This sequence originates from an adult in good health. This chain connects TRBV18 to TRBJ1-3; perhaps TRBD1 as D (5 bases). CDR3 protein: CASSPRRDENTIYF. The CDR3 DNA follows: TGTGCCAGCTCACCACGCAGGGACGAAAACACCATATATTTT. The complete variable domain, with remaining parts taken from reference TRBV18 and TRBJ1-3, reads NAGVMQNPRHLVRRRGQEARLRCSPMKGHSHVYWYRQLPEEGLKFMVYLQKENIIDESGMPKERFSAEFPKEGPSILRIQQVVRGDSAAYFCASSPRRDENTIYFGEGSWLTVV.